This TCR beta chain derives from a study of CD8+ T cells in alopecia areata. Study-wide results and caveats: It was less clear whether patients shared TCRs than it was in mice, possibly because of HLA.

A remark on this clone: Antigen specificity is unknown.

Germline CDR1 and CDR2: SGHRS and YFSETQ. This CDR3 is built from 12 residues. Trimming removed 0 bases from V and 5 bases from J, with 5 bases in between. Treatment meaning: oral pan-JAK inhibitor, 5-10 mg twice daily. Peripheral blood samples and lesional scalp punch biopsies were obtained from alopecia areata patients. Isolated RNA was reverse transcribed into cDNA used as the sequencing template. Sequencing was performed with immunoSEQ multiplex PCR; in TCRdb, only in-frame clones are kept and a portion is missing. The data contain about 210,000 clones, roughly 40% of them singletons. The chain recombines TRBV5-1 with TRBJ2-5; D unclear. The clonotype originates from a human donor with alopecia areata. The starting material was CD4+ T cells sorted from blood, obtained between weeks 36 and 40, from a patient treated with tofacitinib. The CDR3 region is CASSLGVETQYF. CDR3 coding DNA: TGCGCCAGCAGCTTGGGCGTGGAGACCCAGTACTTC.